Each of the 27 T cell receptor beta chains below was sequenced from the same sample in a study of blood T cells in healthy people across ages. It was with a sample-barcoded 5' primer and a J-beta primer mix that a second PCR of roughly 6 to 12 cycles was run. TCRdb used MiXCR to reprocess the 5' RACE reads, holding one entry per CDR3 protein. The sample lists approximately 600,000 distinct CDR3 sequences, around 54% occurring once. Sequencing was carried out using blood. These receptors were collected from a man in his 60s in good health.

This clonotype was seen a handful of times. The gene calls are TRBV4-1 and TRBJ2-5; 7 bases are a match to TRBD1. V was clipped by 1 base and J by 1 base; unmatched bases: 3. The CDR3 totals 15 residues. Per the germline V gene, CDR1 is MGHRA and CDR2 is YSYEKL. CDR3 sequence: CASSQARGFQETQYF. The CDR3 DNA reads TGCGCCAGCAGCCAAGCCAGGGGGTTCCAAGAGACCCAGTACTTC.

The chain uses TRBV6-4 and TRBJ2-7; tentative D call: TRBD2 (5 bases). Trimming pared 7 bases from V and 4 bases from J, leaving 20 bases between. CDR3 length: 15 residues. Germline-derived CDR1 and CDR2 are MRHNA and SNTAGT. CDR3 DNA: TGTGCCAGCACCGCAGAGGGAGACCGGGGATACGAGCAGTACTTC. It specifies CASTAEGDRGYEQYF.

The rearrangement joins TRBV3-1 to TRBJ1-5, with a possible D match to TRBD1 (5 bases). From germline, CDR1 is LGHDT and CDR2 YNNKEL (reference sequence). This CDR3 is 15 amino acids long. Trimming cost V 1 base and J 5 bases, with 12 bases left between them. The CDR3 sequence: CASSQGTGVDQPQHF. CDR3 coding DNA: TGTGCCAGCAGCCAAGGGACGGGGGTCGATCAGCCCCAGCATTTT.

The chain links TRBV9 to TRBJ2-1, with D perhaps being TRBD1 or TRBD2 (5 bases each). The V gene's germline CDR1 is SGDLS and CDR2 YYNGEE. Trimming stripped 0 bases from V and 13 bases from J, with 11 bases between. The CDR3 spans 12 residues. CDR3 in DNA: TGTGCCAGCAGCGTAGCCGAGGGGAATCAGTTCTTC. Its translation is CASSVAEGNQFF.

This clonotype was picked up many times. V usage is TRBV7-8 and J usage is TRBJ2-1, with 7 bases aligning to TRBD2. The V segment lost 5 bases and the J segment 9 bases; nucleotides outside the gene matches: 10. Looked up from germline, CDR1 is SGHVS and CDR2 is FQNEAQ. The CDR3 is 14 residues long. The DNA for the CDR3 is TGTGCCAGCAGCCTGGGGACTACCGTCAGTGAGCAGTTCTTC. It is translated as CASSLGTTVSEQFF.

This chain uses TRBV10-1 with TRBJ2-4; possibly TRBD2 for D (5 bases). The better agreement between TRBJ2-5 and the DNA end casts doubt on the J call. The V gene's germline CDR1 is WNHNN and CDR2 SYGVQD (reference sequence). The length of the CDR3 is 14 residues. The CDR3 loop is CASSSRPTGETQYF. CDR3 bases: TGCGCCAGCAGTTCCCGGCCAACGGGGGAGACCCAGTACTTC.

This clonotype was seen at least ten times. The CDR3 DNA is TGTGCCAGCGACAACCTGGGGGGCAGAGGTGAGCAGTTCTTC. Translating gives CASDNLGGRGEQFF. This chain uses TRBV2 with TRBJ2-1; D may match TRBD1 or TRBD2 (6 bases each). Trimming cost V 8 bases and J 9 bases, with 20 bases left between them. Germline assignment: CDR1 SNHLY and CDR2 FYNNEI. The CDR3 has 14 amino acids.

The chain combines TRBV20-1 with TRBJ1-1, with 7 bases aligning to TRBD1. The CDR3 has 12 residues. The germline V gene has CDR1 DFQATT and CDR2 SNEGSKA (reference sequence). CDR3 sequence reads: CRTGERNTEAFF. CDR3 coding DNA: TGCAGAACAGGGGAGAGGAACACTGAAGCTTTCTTT.

V usage is TRBV5-1 and J usage is TRBJ2-7, with a possible D match to TRBD1 (6 bases). With the DNA end fitting TRBJ2-5 better, the J assignment may be wrong. This CDR3 has 14 residues. CDR1 is SGHRS and CDR2 is YFSETQ in the germline V gene. CDR3: CASSRLQGRETQYF. Here the CDR3 DNA reads TGCGCCAGCAGTCGTCTGCAGGGGCGGGAGACCCAGTACTTC.

The V and J genes are TRBV28 and TRBJ2-1, with D tentatively TRBD2 (5 bases). The V end lost 6 bases, the J end lost 7 bases, and 13 bases lay between the germline ends. The CDR3 runs to 13 residues. CDR1 MDHEN and CDR2 SYDVKM come from the germline V gene. The CDR3 is CASRPHGGNEQFF. The CDR3 region has the DNA TGTGCCAGCAGACCTCATGGAGGAAATGAGCAGTTCTTC.

The chain uses TRBV20-1 and TRBJ1-1, with D possibly TRBD1 on 5 matching bases. In germline, CDR1 is DFQATT, CDR2 SNEGSKA (reference sequence). The CDR3 covers 14 residues. The germline V and J ends were trimmed by 2 bases and 3 bases, with 13 bases remaining between them. DNA for the CDR3: TGCAGTGCTAGACCCGGGGGGGTTGACACTGAAGCTTTCTTT. Encoded protein: CSARPGGVDTEAFF.

This sequence joins TRBV7-9 and TRBJ2-5; the D is unclear. CDR1 SEHNR and CDR2 FQNEAQ come from the germline V gene (reference sequence). V lost 5 bases and J 5 bases, leaving 18 bases between the germline ends. This CDR3 contains 15 residues. CDR3 loop: CASSLRTGEIETQYF. The DNA for the CDR3 is TGTGCCAGCAGCCTTCGGACGGGCGAGATCGAGACCCAGTACTTC.

This clonotype was counted a single time. J is TRBJ2-1 and V is TRBV29-1; D possibly corresponds to TRBD1 (6 bases). V gave up 4 bases and J gave up 5 bases, with 12 bases separating them. The germline V gene encodes CDR1 SQVTM and CDR2 ANQGSEA. CDR3 length: 13 residues. The CDR3 loop reads CSVADRTDNEQFF. CDR3 coding DNA: TGCAGCGTTGCTGACAGGACAGACAATGAGCAGTTCTTC.

This clonotype occurred once. V gene TRBV20-1 combines with J gene TRBJ2-7, with TRBD2 matching over 7 bases. After removal of 7 bases from V and 2 bases from J, the junction contained 8 bases not matched to a gene. The CDR3 covers 13 residues. Germline CDR1 and CDR2: DFQATT and SNEGSKA (reference sequence). CDR3 DNA sequence: TGCAGTGTGGAGGGAGGGGTCACCTACGAGCAGTACTTC. Protein product: CSVEGGVTYEQYF.

This clonotype was detected a few times. CDR3 coding DNA: TGTGCCAGCAGCCGAGTAAGGGGCAAGCAGTTCTTC. It codes for CASSRVRGKQFF. The chain combines TRBV12-3 or TRBV12-4 with TRBJ2-1, with D tentatively TRBD1 (5 bases). V was pared by 6 bases and J by 11 bases, with 14 bases between. The CDR3 has 12 residues.

Regarding this clonotype: The junction departs from germline at one end; a sequencing error may be responsible. The chain couples TRBV24-1 to TRBJ2-3, with 7 nucleotides matching TRBD2. The CDR3 has 13 residues. Germline V gene sequence: CDR1 KGHDR, CDR2 SFDVKD. CDR3 in amino acids: CASSLVLANTQYF. CDR3 bases: TGCGCCAGCAGCTTGGTACTAGCGAATACGCAGTATTTT.

This clonotype was seen just once. The V call is TRBV6-2 or TRBV6-3, the J call TRBJ2-5, with 9 bases matching TRBD1. The J call may be faulty, since TRBJ2-7 better matches the DNA end. Per germline, CDR1 MNHEY and CDR2 SVGEGT. The CDR3 extends over 16 amino acids. The CDR3 region has the DNA TGTGCCAGCAGTACGTACCGGGACAGGGTGGCCTACGAGCAGTACTTC. It yields the protein CASSTYRDRVAYEQYF.

The chain employs TRBV7-9 and TRBJ1-4; D perhaps matches TRBD1 (6 bases). The CDR3 length is 14 residues. The V and J ends lost 5 bases and 8 bases respectively, with 15 bases between them. Germline loops: CDR1 SEHNR, CDR2 FQNEAQ (reference sequence). The CDR3 spells CASSNNRVKEKLFF. The CDR3 DNA sequence: TGTGCCAGCAGCAATAACAGGGTCAAAGAAAAACTGTTTTTT.

V and J are TRBV5-1 and TRBJ2-1; 14 positions match TRBD2. The CDR3 loop spans 18 amino acids. The J segment lost 5 bases and the V segment lost 2 bases, leaving 9 bases of the junction unmatched. Germline V CDR1 and CDR2: SGHRS, YFSETQ. CDR3 protein: CASSLVTSGGAGNNEQFF. The CDR3 DNA reads TGCGCCAGCAGCTTAGTGACTAGCGGGGGGGCGGGGAACAATGAGCAGTTCTTC.

Only a few counts were recorded for this clonotype. The chain links TRBV4-1 to TRBJ2-3; D is undetermined. Germline CDR1 and CDR2: MGHRA and YSYEKL. This CDR3 region has 16 residues. Trimming removed 1 base from V and 0 bases from J, with 11 bases in between. CDR3 bases: TGCGCCAGCAGCCAAGGGGTAAACCCTAGCACAGATACGCAGTATTTT. It translates to CASSQGVNPSTDTQYF.

This chain uses TRBV10-3 with TRBJ1-1, with a weak D call TRBD1 (5 bases). CDR1 ENHRY and CDR2 SYGVKD come from the germline V gene. V was clipped by 9 bases and J by 5 bases, with 19 bases between them. The CDR3 covers 14 residues. This CDR3 is CAMASRVEGTEAFF. The CDR3 DNA is TGTGCCATGGCGTCCAGGGTGGAGGGTACTGAAGCTTTCTTT.

The CDR3 protein is CSTTKTRGLGGYTF. In DNA form, the CDR3 reads TGCAGTACAACCAAGACGCGAGGTTTGGGTGGCTACACCTTC. This chain joins TRBV20-1 and TRBJ1-2; D remains ambiguous. The CDR3 consists of 14 residues. Germline values: CDR1 DFQATT, CDR2 SNEGSKA (reference sequence). Between the trimmed V and J ends, which lost 8 bases and 7 bases, there was a span of 23 bases.

V usage is TRBV6-5 and J usage is TRBJ2-1; 9 nucleotides agree with TRBD2. CDR1 and CDR2 (germline): MNHEY, SVGAGI. CDR3 length: 19 amino acids. V was clipped by 0 bases and J by 12 bases; unmatched bases: 21. The CDR3, as DNA: TGTGCCAGCAGTTACTCATACAGTAGCGGGGGCGCTGACACAGATACGCAGTTCTTC. As protein: CASSYSYSSGGADTDTQFF.

This sequence joins TRBV21-1 and TRBJ1-2. TRBV21-1 constitutes a pseudogene. The CDR3 is made up of 15 amino acids. In DNA form, the CDR3 reads TGTGCCAGCAGCATACTTTTGTGGGCTAACTATGGCTACACCTTC. Translating gives CASSILLWANYGYTF.

This clonotype was seen a handful of times. This chain links TRBV6-1 with TRBJ1-5; D unresolved. Trimming left V 0 bases short and J 6 bases short, with 33 bases between. The length of the CDR3 is 22 residues. Germline CDR1 is MNHNS and CDR2 is SASEGT. The CDR3 DNA follows: TGTGCCAGCAGTGAAGCGCCCCCCGCCCGCAGAGGCAGGTTAGAGAAAGGTCAGCCCCAGCATTTT. Protein product: CASSEAPPARRGRLEKGQPQHF.

This clonotype appeared a few times. The chain uses TRBV7-9 and TRBJ2-5, with D perhaps matching TRBD2 (5 bases). V was shortened by 5 bases and J by 2 bases, with 12 bases between the two germline ends. Germline CDR1 reads SEHNR; CDR2 reads FQNEAQ (reference sequence). The CDR3 loop spans 14 amino acids. CDR3 bases: TGTGCCAGCAGCGCAAAGCGGACGCAAGAGACCCAGTACTTC. It codes for CASSAKRTQETQYF.

This clonotype was picked up a small number of times. The rearrangement joins TRBV12-3 or TRBV12-4 to TRBJ1-2; no firm D call. This CDR3 comprises 13 residues. Trimming removed 5 bases at V and 2 bases at J, with 9 bases between. Written as DNA, the CDR3 is TGTGCCAGCAGTCCCGCCAGAAACTATGGCTACACCTTC. The encoded protein is CASSPARNYGYTF.